This TCR beta chain was recovered during a study of shared T cell receptors in the human thymus. Only in-frame clones appear in the TCRdb table, and some are missing; sequencing was by immunoSEQ multiplex PCR. The sample carries over 60,000 clones, 90% to 95% recorded once. The length of the CDR3 is 15 residues. V was trimmed by 4 bases and J by 2 bases, leaving 15 bases between them. The V gene's germline CDR1 is MGHRA and CDR2 YSYEKL. The sequencing sample was made of thymocytes. The chain joins TRBV4-1 to TRBJ2-7; D remains ambiguous. This sequence originates from a human donor. The CDR3 region is CASSPPVGPTYEQYF. Written as DNA, the CDR3 is TGCGCCAGCAGCCCCCCGGTAGGCCCTACCTACGAGCAGTACTTC.